Presented here are 28 T cell receptor beta chains from one specimen sequenced in a study of T cell responses to AZD1222 COVID-19 vaccine. TCRdb's copy holds only in-frame clones and misses some; the assay was immunoSEQ multiplex PCR. The sample holds fewer than 65,000 clones, more than 65% seen once. The sample consisted of peripheral blood, taken on day 0 of AZD1222 vaccination. The receptors come from an adult in good health.

The V and J genes are TRBV5-8 and TRBJ1-2, with D unresolved. The V gene lost 0 bases and the J gene lost 7 bases, with 7 bases spanning the gap. The CDR3 has 12 residues. CDR1 is SGHTS and CDR2 is YDEGEE in the germline V gene. The CDR3 region is CASSLVRVGYTF. The CDR3 DNA is TGTGCCAGCAGCTTGGTCCGGGTTGGCTACACCTTC.

CDR3 amino acids: CASSLTGTAGDTQYF. The CDR3 DNA sequence: TGTGCCAGCAGCTTAACGGGGACAGCGGGAGATACGCAGTATTTT. V usage is TRBV7-3 and J usage is TRBJ2-3, with a possible D match to TRBD1 (7 bases). Trimming stripped 0 bases from V and 5 bases from J, with 12 bases between. CDR1 and CDR2 from the germline V gene are SGHTA and FQGTGA. The CDR3 covers 15 residues.

V and J are TRBV28 and TRBJ1-5; 10 nucleotides line up with TRBD1. The length of the CDR3 is 15 residues. Germline CDR1 MDHEN, CDR2 SYDVKM. J was trimmed by 2 bases and V by 3 bases; bases with no gene match: 1. CDR3 nucleotides: TGTGCCAGCAGTTTCGGGACAGGGGGCAATCAGCCCCAGCATTTT. Its protein is CASSFGTGGNQPQHF.

This clone was seen once. V gene TRBV5-1 combines with J gene TRBJ2-3; D is uncertain. The germline V and J ends were trimmed by 0 bases and 2 bases, with 10 bases remaining between them. CDR1 is SGHRS and CDR2 is YFSETQ in the germline V gene. CDR3 size: 15 residues. This CDR3 reads CASSLETAITDTQYF. DNA of the CDR3: TGCGCCAGCAGCTTGGAAACAGCTATCACAGATACGCAGTATTTT. Together with reference TRBV5-1 and TRBJ2-3, the CDR3 gives the full variable domain: KAGVTQTPRYLIKTRGQQVTLSCSPISGHRSVSWYQQTPGQGLQFLFEYFSETQRNKGNFPGRFSGRQFSNSRSEMNVSTLELGDSALYLCASSLETAITDTQYFGPGTRLTVL.

The chain recombines TRBV30 with TRBJ1-1; possibly TRBD1 for D (5 bases). The CDR3 is 13 amino acids. V was shortened by 3 bases and J by 4 bases, with 12 bases between the two germline ends. Per germline, CDR1 GTSNPN and CDR2 SVGIG (reference sequence). DNA of the CDR3: TGTGCCTGGAGCGACCAGGGATTCACTGAAGCTTTCTTT. Protein product: CAWSDQGFTEAFF.

The chain couples TRBV5-1 to TRBJ2-5, with TRBD1 identical over 11 bases. The trim removed 0 bases at V and 5 bases at J, leaving 3 bases unmatched. The CDR3 spans 15 residues. Germline loops: CDR1 SGHRS, CDR2 YFSETQ. The CDR3 protein is CASSLVGQGVETQYF. CDR3 sequence (DNA): TGCGCCAGCAGCTTGGTGGGACAGGGGGTTGAGACCCAGTACTTC.

The chain couples TRBV5-3 to TRBJ2-1, with 7 positions matching TRBD1. TRBV5-3 is flagged as an ORF with uncertain function. V lost 2 bases to trimming and J lost 5 bases; unmatched junction nucleotides: 13. This CDR3 spans 17 amino acids. CDR3 DNA sequence: TGTGCCAGAAGCTTTCTGTCCAACCGGGACAGCAACAATGAGCAGTTCTTC. Encoded protein: CARSFLSNRDSNNEQFF.

This chain connects TRBV6-5 to TRBJ2-2, with D perhaps TRBD1 or TRBD2 (5 bases each). Germline values: CDR1 MNHEY, CDR2 SVGAGI. The length of the CDR3 is 13 residues. Trimming removed 7 bases from V and 4 bases from J, with 10 bases in between. In DNA form, the CDR3 reads TGTGCCAGCACAGGGAGTCTCACCGGGGAGCTGTTTTTT. This sequence encodes CASTGSLTGELFF.

The chain uses TRBV30 and TRBJ2-2; the D is unclear. The germline V gene has CDR1 GTSNPN and CDR2 SVGIG (reference sequence). This CDR3 is 11 amino acids long. V gave up 4 bases and J gave up 8 bases, with 8 bases separating them. The CDR3: CAWKVSGELFF. For the CDR3, the DNA is TGTGCCTGGAAAGTATCTGGGGAGCTGTTTTTT.

This chain joins TRBV28 and TRBJ1-5; 8 bases map to TRBD1. J lost 1 base, V lost 3 bases, and 8 bases had no gene match. The CDR3 is 17 amino acids. Germline V lookup: CDR1 MDHEN, CDR2 SYDVKM. CDR3 bases: TGTGCCAGCAGTTTGACAGGGGCTTTTAGAAGCAATCAGCCCCAGCATTTT. It is translated as CASSLTGAFRSNQPQHF.

This chain joins TRBV28 and TRBJ2-7; D may be TRBD1 or TRBD2 (5 bases each). This CDR3 is built from 14 residues. Germline CDR1 MDHEN, CDR2 SYDVKM. The V and J ends lost 5 bases and 7 bases respectively, with 18 bases between them. CDR3 sequence reads: CASSPGTGLGEQYF. DNA of the CDR3: TGTGCCAGCAGTCCCGGGACCGGGCTCGGGGAGCAGTACTTC. Drawing the rest from reference TRBV28 and TRBJ2-7, the complete variable domain is DVKVTQSSRYLVKRTGEKVFLECVQDMDHENMFWYRQDPGLGLRLIYFSYDVKMKEKGDIPEGYSVSREKKERFSLILESASTNQTSMYLCASSPGTGLGEQYFGPGTRLTVT.

This chain uses TRBV3-1 (or the pseudogene TRBV3-2) with TRBJ1-1, with a tentative D call TRBD1 (5 bases). CDR3 length: 14 residues. V gave up 0 bases and J gave up 1 base, with 6 bases separating them. Germline CDR1 LGHDT, CDR2 YNNKEL (reference sequence). In DNA, the CDR3 is TGTGCCAGCAGCCAAGATGGGGCGAACACTGAAGCTTTCTTT. Residues: CASSQDGANTEAFF.

This sequence joins TRBV19 and TRBJ2-5, with D maybe TRBD1 (5 bases). CDR1 is LNHDA and CDR2 is SQIVND in the germline V gene (reference sequence). The V end lost 3 bases, the J end lost 7 bases, and 12 bases lay between the germline ends. CDR3 length: 13 residues. CDR3 region: CASSISEGVTQYF. The CDR3 nucleotides read TGTGCCAGTAGTATCTCGGAAGGGGTGACCCAGTACTTC.

This chain links TRBV6-6 with TRBJ1-6; unclear D gene. Trimming shortened V by 6 bases and J by 9 bases, and 18 bases separated the two germline ends. The CDR3 has 15 amino acids. Germline loops: CDR1 MNHNY, CDR2 SVGAGI (reference sequence). In nucleotides, the CDR3 is TGTGCCAGCAGCTTAGGTCCTGTAGGAGGTTCACCCCTCCACTTT. This encodes CASSLGPVGGSPLHF.

The chain carries TRBV11-2 and TRBJ2-7; D assignment may be TRBD1 or TRBD2 (5 bases each). V was shortened by 5 bases and J by 10 bases, with 15 bases between the two germline ends. Per germline, CDR1 SGHAT and CDR2 FQNNGV. This CDR3 is built from 12 residues. The CDR3 reads CASSQDGTTQYF. The CDR3, as DNA: TGTGCCAGCAGCCAAGACGGGACGACTCAGTACTTC.

This rearrangement joins TRBV25-1 to TRBJ2-1, with D perhaps matching TRBD2 (6 bases). This CDR3 has 14 amino acids. Looked up from germline, CDR1 is MGHDK and CDR2 is SYGVNS. V lost 8 bases to trimming and J lost 5 bases, with 16 bases between them. The CDR3 reads CASRTPGLNNEQFF. CDR3 nucleotide sequence: TGTGCCAGCCGAACCCCGGGACTGAACAATGAGCAGTTCTTC.

The chain joins TRBV30 to TRBJ2-1; no definite D call. The CDR3 has 14 amino acids. V lost 1 base, J lost 4 bases, and 11 bases lay in between. Germline-derived CDR1 and CDR2 are GTSNPN and SVGIG (reference sequence). This chain's CDR3 is CAWSGVPGYNEQFF. The CDR3 DNA reads as TGTGCCTGGAGTGGTGTTCCTGGGTACAATGAGCAGTTCTTC.

The CDR3 sequence: CASSEWELPQDTQYF. Written as DNA, the CDR3 is TGTGCCAGCAGTGAATGGGAACTTCCGCAAGATACGCAGTATTTT. The chain links TRBV25-1 to TRBJ2-3; D remains ambiguous. Germline V gives CDR1 MGHDK, CDR2 SYGVNS. V was pared by 1 base and J by 5 bases, with 13 bases between. CDR3 length equals 15 residues.

V usage is TRBV29-1 and J usage is TRBJ2-7; D is perhaps TRBD2 (7 bases). The CDR3 runs to 14 residues. Germline V gene lookup returns CDR1 SQVTM and CDR2 ANQGSEA. Trimming took 4 bases from V and 0 from J, leaving 13 bases between them. CDR3 sequence (DNA): TGCAGCGTTGGAGGGGGGGGTAACTCCTACGAGCAGTACTTC. It yields the protein CSVGGGGNSYEQYF.

This sequence joins TRBV20-1 and TRBJ1-2; D ambiguous. The germline V gene has CDR1 DFQATT and CDR2 SNEGSKA (reference sequence). The V end was cut by 2 bases, the J end by 8 bases, with 9 bases between. This CDR3 comprises 11 residues. This CDR3 reads CSARYESGYTF. The CDR3 DNA reads TGCAGTGCTAGATATGAGTCGGGCTACACCTTC.

This chain connects TRBV6-5 to TRBJ1-4; the D gene is possibly TRBD1 (5 bases). CDR1 is MNHEY and CDR2 is SVGAGI in the germline V gene. Trimming shortened V by 8 bases and J by 4 bases, and 14 bases separated the two germline ends. This CDR3 has 14 residues. In DNA, the CDR3 is TGTGCCAGCGGGAGAGGGGAGGGTAATGAAAAACTGTTTTTT. It encodes CASGRGEGNEKLFF.

The sample holds one count of this clone. The chain's CDR3 is CASSLQSGSNTGELFF. The CDR3 coding sequence is TGTGCCAGCAGCTTACAGTCGGGATCGAACACCGGGGAGCTGTTTTTT. This chain connects TRBV7-3 to TRBJ2-2, with D perhaps matching TRBD2 (5 bases). The CDR3 covers 16 residues. Germline V gene sequence: CDR1 SGHTA, CDR2 FQGTGA. The V end lost 2 bases, the J end lost 0 bases, and 10 bases lay between the germline ends.

The J gene is TRBJ2-7, the V gene TRBV9; 10 bases are shared with TRBD2. The CDR3 has 14 amino acids. Trimming at V came to 3 bases and at J to 7 bases, leaving 7 bases not matched to a gene. Looked up from germline, CDR1 is SGDLS and CDR2 is YYNGEE. CDR3 sequence: CASSGGTSAWEQYF. The CDR3 DNA reads TGTGCCAGCAGCGGAGGGACTAGCGCGTGGGAGCAGTACTTC.

The chain carries TRBV19 and TRBJ2-6; TRBD1 matches 9 bases. This CDR3 comprises 16 residues. V shed 6 bases, J shed 2 bases, and the junction held 5 bases outside the gene matches. Per the germline V gene, CDR1 is LNHDA and CDR2 is SQIVND (reference sequence). CDR3 in DNA: TGTGCCAGTAGCACCACAGGGGGCGCTGGGGCCAACGTCCTGACTTTC. Its translation: CASSTTGGAGANVLTF.

The chain carries TRBV28 and TRBJ2-2; possible D gene TRBD2, 6 bases. Trimming took 5 bases from V and 9 from J, leaving 16 bases between them. Germline V gives CDR1 MDHEN, CDR2 SYDVKM. This CDR3 is built from 14 residues. CDR3 sequence: CASSQAGSDRELFF. The CDR3 DNA sequence: TGTGCCAGCAGTCAGGCGGGAAGCGATCGGGAGCTGTTTTTT.

The gene calls are TRBV5-4 and TRBJ1-1, with TRBD1 as a possible D gene (6 bases). The V end lost 6 bases, the J end lost 1 base, and 16 bases lay between the germline ends. Per germline, CDR1 SGHNT and CDR2 YYREEE (reference sequence). CDR3 length: 15 amino acids. CDR3 region: CASTKTGGGNTEAFF. CDR3 sequence (DNA): TGTGCCAGCACCAAGACAGGAGGAGGGAACACTGAAGCTTTCTTT.

This clone was recorded once. The J gene is TRBJ2-5, the V gene TRBV21-1; TRBD1, the table's D call, lacks a check against the DNA. TRBV21-1 is tagged as a pseudogene. The length of the CDR3 is 16 residues. The chain's CDR3 is CASSLVPGQDRQTQYF. The CDR3 DNA is TGTGCCAGCAGCCTCGTCCCGGGACAGGACCGGCAGACCCAGTACTTC.

The rearrangement joins TRBV7-9 to TRBJ2-3; 8 nucleotides agree with TRBD1. CDR1 SEHNR and CDR2 FQNEAQ come from the germline V gene (reference sequence). The CDR3 covers 14 residues. J was trimmed by 6 bases and V by 5 bases; bases with no gene match: 7. CDR3 coding DNA: TGTGCCAGCAGCCATAGACAGGGGATGGATACGCAGTATTTT. It yields the protein CASSHRQGMDTQYF.